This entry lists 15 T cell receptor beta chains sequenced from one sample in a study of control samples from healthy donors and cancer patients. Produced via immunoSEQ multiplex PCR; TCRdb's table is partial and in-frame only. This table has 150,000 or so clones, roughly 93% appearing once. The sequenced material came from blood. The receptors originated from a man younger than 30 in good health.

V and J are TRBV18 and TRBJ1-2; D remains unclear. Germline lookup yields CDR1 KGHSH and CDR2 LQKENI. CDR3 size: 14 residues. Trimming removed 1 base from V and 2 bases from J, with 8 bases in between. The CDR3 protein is CASSPRQSNYGYTF. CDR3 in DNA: TGTGCCAGCTCACCACGGCAGAGCAACTATGGCTACACCTTC.

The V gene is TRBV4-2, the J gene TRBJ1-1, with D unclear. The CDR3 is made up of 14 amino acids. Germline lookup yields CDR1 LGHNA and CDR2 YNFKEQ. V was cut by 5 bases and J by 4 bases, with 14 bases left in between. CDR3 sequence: CASSYDPRPTEAFF. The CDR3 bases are TGTGCCAGCAGCTATGACCCCCGGCCCACTGAAGCTTTCTTT.

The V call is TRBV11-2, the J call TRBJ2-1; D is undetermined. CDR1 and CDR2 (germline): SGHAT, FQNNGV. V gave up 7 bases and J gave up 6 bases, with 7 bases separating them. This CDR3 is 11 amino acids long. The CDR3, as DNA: TGTGCCAGCACCTCTCGCAATGAGCAGTTCTTC. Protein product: CASTSRNEQFF. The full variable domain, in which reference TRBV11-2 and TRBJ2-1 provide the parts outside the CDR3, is EAGVAQSPRYKIIEKRQSVAFWCNPISGHATLYWYQQILGQGPKLLIQFQNNGVVDDSQLPKDRFSAERLKGVDSTLKIQPAKLEDSAVYLCASTSRNEQFFGPGTRLTVL.

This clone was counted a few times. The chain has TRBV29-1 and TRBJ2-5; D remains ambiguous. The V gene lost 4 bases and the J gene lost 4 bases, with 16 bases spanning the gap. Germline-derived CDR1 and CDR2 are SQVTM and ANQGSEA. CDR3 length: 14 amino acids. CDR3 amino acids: CSVVFSLGLETQYF. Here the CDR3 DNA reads TGCAGCGTTGTATTTAGTCTGGGTCTAGAGACCCAGTACTTC.

CDR3 coding DNA: TGTGCCAGCACCCGGGACAGGGAAATTGTGACTGAAGCTTTCTTT. Translated, it gives CASTRDREIVTEAFF. This chain connects TRBV28 to TRBJ1-1, with 9 bases aligning to TRBD1. The CDR3 spans 15 residues. CDR1 and CDR2 from the germline V gene are MDHEN and SYDVKM. The junction had 11 bases not matched to a gene; V was cut back by 7 bases and J by 5 bases.

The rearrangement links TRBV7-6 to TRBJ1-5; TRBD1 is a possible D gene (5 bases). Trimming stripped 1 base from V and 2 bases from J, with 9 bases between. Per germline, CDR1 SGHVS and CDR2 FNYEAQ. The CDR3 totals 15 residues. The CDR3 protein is CASSLDTGGNQPQHF. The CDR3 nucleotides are TGTGCCAGCAGCTTAGACACGGGGGGCAATCAGCCCCAGCATTTT.

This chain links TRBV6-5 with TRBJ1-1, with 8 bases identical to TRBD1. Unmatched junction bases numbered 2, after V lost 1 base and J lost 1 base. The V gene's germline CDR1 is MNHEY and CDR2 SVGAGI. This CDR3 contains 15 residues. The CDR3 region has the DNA TGTGCCAGCAGTTACTTGGGGACAGGGAACACTGAAGCTTTCTTT. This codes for CASSYLGTGNTEAFF.

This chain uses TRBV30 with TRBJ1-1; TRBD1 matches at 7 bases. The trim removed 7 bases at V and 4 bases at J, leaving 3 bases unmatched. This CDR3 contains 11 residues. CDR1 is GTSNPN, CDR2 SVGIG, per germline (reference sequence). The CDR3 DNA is TGTGCCTTGACAGGGAGCACTGAAGCTTTCTTT. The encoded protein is CALTGSTEAFF.

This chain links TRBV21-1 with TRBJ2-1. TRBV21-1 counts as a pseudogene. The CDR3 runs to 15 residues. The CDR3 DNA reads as TGTGCCAGCAGCAGCCCGGGACCCCCGGGGCGTGGGCAGTTCTTC. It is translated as CASSSPGPPGRGQFF.

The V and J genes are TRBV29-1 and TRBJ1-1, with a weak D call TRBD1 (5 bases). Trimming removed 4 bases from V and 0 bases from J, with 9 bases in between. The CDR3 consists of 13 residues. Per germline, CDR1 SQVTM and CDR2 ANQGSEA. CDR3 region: CSVGRGMNTEAFF. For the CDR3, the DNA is TGCAGCGTTGGTCGGGGCATGAACACTGAAGCTTTCTTT.

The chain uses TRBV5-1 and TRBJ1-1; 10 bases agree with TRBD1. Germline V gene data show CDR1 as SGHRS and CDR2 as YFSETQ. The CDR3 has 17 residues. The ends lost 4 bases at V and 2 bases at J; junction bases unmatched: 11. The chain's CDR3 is CASSAGDRGIGNTEAFF. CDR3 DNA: TGCGCCAGCAGCGCCGGGGACAGGGGAATTGGTAACACTGAAGCTTTCTTT. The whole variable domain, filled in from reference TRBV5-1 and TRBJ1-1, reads KAGVTQTPRYLIKTRGQQVTLSCSPISGHRSVSWYQQTPGQGLQFLFEYFSETQRNKGNFPGRFSGRQFSNSRSEMNVSTLELGDSALYLCASSAGDRGIGNTEAFFGQGTRLTVV.

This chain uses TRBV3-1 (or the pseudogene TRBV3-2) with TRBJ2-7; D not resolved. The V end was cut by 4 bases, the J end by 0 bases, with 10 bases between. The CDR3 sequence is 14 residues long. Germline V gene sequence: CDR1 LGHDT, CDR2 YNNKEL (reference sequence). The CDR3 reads CASSLDESSYEQYF. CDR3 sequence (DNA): TGTGCCAGCAGCCTAGACGAGAGCTCCTACGAGCAGTACTTC.

In DNA, the CDR3 is TGTGCCAGCAGTTTAAGCACGGAGCTTGAGCAGTTCTTC. Translated: CASSLSTELEQFF. The V gene is TRBV27, the J gene TRBJ2-1; D gene ambiguous. Germline V gene lookup returns CDR1 MNHEY and CDR2 SMNVEV (reference sequence). V was trimmed by 2 bases and J by 9 bases, leaving 11 bases between them. The CDR3 contains 13 residues.

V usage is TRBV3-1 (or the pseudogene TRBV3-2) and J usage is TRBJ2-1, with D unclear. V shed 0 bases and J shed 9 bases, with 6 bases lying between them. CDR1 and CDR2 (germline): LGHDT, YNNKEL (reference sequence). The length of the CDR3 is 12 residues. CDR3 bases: TGTGCCAGCAGCCAAGATACGGCTGAGCAGTTCTTC. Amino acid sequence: CASSQDTAEQFF.

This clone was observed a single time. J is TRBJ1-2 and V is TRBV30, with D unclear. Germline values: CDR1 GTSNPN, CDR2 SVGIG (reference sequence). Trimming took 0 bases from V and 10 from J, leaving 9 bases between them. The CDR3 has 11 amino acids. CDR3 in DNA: TGTGCCTGGAGTGTACTGGGGAACTACACCTTC. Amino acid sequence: CAWSVLGNYTF.